This T cell receptor beta chain originates from a study of cytomegalovirus exposure and HLA in healthy donors. PCR was performed using 60 Vbeta and 13 Jbeta primers. Libraries were prepared by immunoSEQ multiplex PCR; TCRdb keeps only in-frame clonotypes and omits some of them. The sample includes roughly 170,000 clones, 81% of them seen just once. V trimming: 1 base; J trimming: 2 bases; junction bases outside the gene matches: 8. Germline V gives CDR1 SGHNT, CDR2 YYREEE (reference sequence). This CDR3 has 18 residues. Sequencing was performed on PBMCs. This TCR was recovered from a woman aged 25 to 45 in good health and CMV-seronegative. The chain recombines TRBV5-4 with TRBJ2-3; TRBD2 matches 12 bases. The DNA of the CDR3 is TGTGCCAGCAGCTTGAAAGGGACTAGCGGGTGGGACACAGATACGCAGTATTTT. Protein product: CASSLKGTSGWDTDTQYF.